Listed below are T cell receptor beta chains from one sample, sequenced in a study of tumor and adjacent non-tumor tissue in lung cancer. Via MiXCR, TCRdb re-called the multiplex PCR reads, giving one row per CDR3 protein. The sample has fewer than 120,000 distinct CDR3 sequences, about 80% seen once; the top ten hold more than 20%. The sequenced sample consisted of lung tumor tissue. Every receptor here comes from a man between 65 and 79 years old with non-small cell lung cancer. The CDR3 runs from the conserved cysteine through the conserved F or W. A D gene is named only where the DNA matches it firmly. The listing skips clone size in some rows; elsewhere it reads once, few, many or a size class.

NA,NA,TRBV20-1,TRBJ1-1,CTGADPMNTEALF,TGCACGGGGGCAGACCCCATGAACACTGAAGCTTTGTTT
TRBD1,NA,TRBV18,TRBJ1-2,CASSPRDRGYGYTF,TGTGCCAGCTCGCCCCGGGACAGGGGATATGGCTACACCTTC
NA,once,TRBV5-4,TRBJ2-7,CATSTERGYSYEQYF,TGTGCCACCAGTACGGAGAGGGGGTACTCCTACGAGCAGTACTTC
NA,NA,TRBV27,TRBJ2-7,CASRSLDSYEQYF,TGTGCCAGCAGGTCTTTAGATTCCTACGAGCAGTACTTC
NA,NA,TRBV6-2/TRBV6-3,TRBJ2-5,CASSRNPSRETQYF,TGTGCCAGCAGTAGAAACCCAAGCCGGGAGACCCAATACTTC
NA,once,TRBV6-2/TRBV6-3,TRBJ1-1,CVSRERNIEAFF,TGTGTCAGCAGGGAGAGGAACATTGAAGCTTTCTTT
NA,once,TRBV29-1,TRBJ2-1,CSVRGWRGEDEQFF,TGCAGTGTTAGAGGGTGGAGAGGGGAGGATGAGCAGTTCTTC
NA,NA,TRBV6-1,TRBJ2-3,CASSEDSTGGTDTQYF,TGTGCTAGCAGTGAAGATAGCACCGGAGGAACAGATACGCAGTATTTT
NA,NA,TRBV10-2,TRBJ2-3,CASSENIDTQYF,TGCGCCAGTAGTGAGAACATAGATACGCAGTATTTT
TRBD1,once,TRBV5-6,TRBJ2-1,CVSSLDRGETYNEQSF,TGTGTCAGCAGCTTGGACAGGGGGGAAACCTACAATGAGCAGTCCTTC